This TCR beta chain was retrieved from a study of cytomegalovirus exposure and HLA in healthy donors. Of note for this clone: No antigen is known for it.

The germline V gene encodes CDR1 SQVTM and CDR2 ANQGSEA. Between the trimmed V and J ends, which lost 7 bases and 2 bases, there was a span of 18 bases. The CDR3 contains 14 residues. PCR involved 60 Vbeta and 13 Jbeta primers. Sequencing was performed with immunoSEQ multiplex PCR; in TCRdb, only in-frame clones are kept and a portion is missing. The sample lists more than 95,000 clones; 78% were seen once. Points from the study as a whole: In a later analysis, TCR beta V- and J-gene trimming was associated with a missense DCLRE1C variant.

This clonotype was sampled from a young man in good health and CMV-seropositive. This rearrangement joins TRBV29-1 to TRBJ2-7; D uncertain. The specimen was PBMCs. CDR3 nucleotides: TGCAGCGCTTCCCGACCAGGCCGAACCTACGAGCAGTACTTC. Translating it yields CSASRPGRTYEQYF.